Each of the 23 T cell receptor beta chains below was sequenced from the same sample in a study of CD4 T cells in relation to SARS-CoV-2 and coronaviruses. CD4+ T cells from unexposed donors were obtained before the COVID-19 pandemic (2011-2018). CD4+ T cells were isolated from the cells after roughly 11 days of culture. These receptors lack a known antigen. TCRdb's copy holds only in-frame clones and misses some; the assay was immunoSEQ multiplex PCR. The table records nearly 25,000 clones, about 70% of them present only once. Specimen: CD4+ T cells from PBMCs, cultured in vitro. These receptors all come from a human donor in good health.

The chain recombines TRBV9 with TRBJ1-1; D unresolved. CDR1 is SGDLS, CDR2 YYNGEE, per germline. Trimming left V 0 bases short and J 5 bases short, with 11 bases between. CDR3 length: 14 residues. CDR3 sequence reads: CASSVDGVGTEAFF. CDR3 nucleotide sequence: TGTGCCAGCAGCGTAGATGGGGTAGGGACTGAAGCTTTCTTT.

There are a few counts of this clone. J is TRBJ1-6 and V is TRBV9; D unresolved. Trimming pared 0 bases from V and 5 bases from J, leaving 15 bases between. The germline V gene encodes CDR1 SGDLS and CDR2 YYNGEE. The CDR3 has 17 amino acids. CDR3: CASSVGMAGSNNSPLHF. In DNA, the CDR3 is TGTGCCAGCAGCGTAGGAATGGCAGGCTCTAATAATTCACCCCTCCACTTT.

The chain is built from TRBV9 and TRBJ2-7, with 9 bases identical to TRBD2. There are 15 residues in the CDR3. Per germline, CDR1 SGDLS and CDR2 YYNGEE. The V segment lost 0 bases and the J segment 4 bases; nucleotides outside the gene matches: 5. The CDR3 spells CASSVETSGKYEQYF. The CDR3 nucleotides are TGTGCCAGCAGCGTAGAGACTAGCGGAAAATACGAGCAGTACTTC.

The J gene is TRBJ1-4, the V gene TRBV7-3; D may be TRBD1 (6 bases). This CDR3 is built from 15 residues. Germline V lookup: CDR1 SGHTA, CDR2 FQGTGA. Trimming pared 7 bases from V and 6 bases from J, leaving 18 bases between. CDR3 amino acids: CASMSIGGGDEKLFF. For the CDR3, the DNA is TGTGCCAGCATGTCGATAGGGGGTGGGGATGAAAAACTGTTTTTT.

This rearrangement joins TRBV23-1 to TRBJ2-7, with TRBD1 matching 11 bases. TRBV23-1 is filed as an ORF, its function uncertain. The CDR3 loop spans 19 amino acids. The V gene end was trimmed by 6 bases and the J gene end by 0 bases; junction bases not matched to a gene: 16. The CDR3 here is CASSHGGTGGRRSSYEQYF. Written as DNA, the CDR3 is TGCGCCAGCAGCCATGGTGGGACAGGGGGTCGACGGAGCTCCTACGAGCAGTACTTC.

Regarding this clone: The identical CDR3 is also encoded by other nucleotide sequences in the sample. This chain uses TRBV28 with TRBJ1-2, with D possibly matching TRBD1 (5 bases). V was cut by 3 bases and J by 6 bases, with 8 bases left in between. The germline gives CDR1 MDHEN, CDR2 SYDVKM. The CDR3 totals 12 residues. The CDR3 region is CASSFGGDGYTF. In DNA, the CDR3 is TGTGCCAGCAGTTTTGGGGGGGATGGCTACACCTTC.

The rearrangement links TRBV5-1 to TRBJ2-7, with D perhaps matching TRBD2 (5 bases). Trimming pared 0 bases from V and 2 bases from J, leaving 15 bases between. Germline lookup yields CDR1 SGHRS and CDR2 YFSETQ. The CDR3 is made up of 16 amino acids. This CDR3 is CASSLVTEGFTYEQYF. The DNA of the CDR3 is TGCGCCAGCAGCTTGGTGACCGAGGGATTCACCTACGAGCAGTACTTC.

The gene calls are TRBV10-3 and TRBJ2-6; TRBD1 matches 11 bases. CDR3 length: 18 amino acids. Germline V gene sequence: CDR1 ENHRY, CDR2 SYGVKD. Germline trimming cut 3 bases from V and 0 bases from J; bases unmatched to any gene: 4. Here the CDR3 reads CAISDTGTGGSGANVLTF. In DNA, the CDR3 is TGTGCCATCAGTGATACCGGGACAGGGGGCTCTGGGGCCAACGTCCTGACTTTC.

As regards this clone: An end of the junction does not agree with germline; a read error may underlie this. Here the CDR3 reads CASNENGADTQYF. The CDR3 coding sequence is TGCGCCAGCAATGAGAACGGGGCAGATACGCAGTATTTT. The rearrangement uses TRBV10-2 and TRBJ2-3; perhaps TRBD2 as D (5 bases). The CDR3 contains 13 residues. Germline values: CDR1 WSHSY, CDR2 SAAADI.

V gene TRBV5-1 combines with J gene TRBJ2-7; 10 positions agree with TRBD1. This CDR3 is 12 amino acids long. Germline V gene sequence: CDR1 SGHRS, CDR2 YFSETQ. J gave up 6 bases and V 7 bases, and 4 bases lay outside the gene matches. The CDR3 DNA is TGCGCCAGCTCCCGGGACAGGGGCGAGCAGTACTTC. It encodes CASSRDRGEQYF.

This clone was seen more than once but under ten times. V usage is TRBV19 and J usage is TRBJ2-3; 7 bases match TRBD2. The CDR3 is 13 residues long. CDR1 is LNHDA, CDR2 SQIVND, per germline (reference sequence). V was pared by 7 bases and J by 3 bases, with 4 bases of the junction left unmatched. CDR3 DNA sequence: TGTGCCAGTAACCGGGAGGCTACAGATACGCAGTATTTT. This codes for CASNREATDTQYF.

V is TRBV12-3 or TRBV12-4 and J is TRBJ2-1; D gene unclear. Trimming removed 2 bases at V and 6 bases at J, with 8 bases between. CDR3 length: 13 amino acids. The CDR3 loop is CASSLNHPNEQFF. The CDR3 DNA reads TGTGCCAGCAGTTTAAACCACCCCAATGAGCAGTTCTTC.

This clone has more than one count but fewer than ten. The CDR3 DNA sequence: TGCGCCAGCAGCCAATTGGAGACAGGGGCAAAACTGTTTTTT. It encodes CASSQLETGAKLFF. The chain employs TRBV4-1 and TRBJ1-4; 8 nucleotides line up with TRBD1. The germline gives CDR1 MGHRA, CDR2 YSYEKL. CDR3 size: 14 residues. The ends lost 2 bases at V and 10 bases at J; junction bases unmatched: 6.

This clone was seen once. The chain combines TRBV12-3 or TRBV12-4 with TRBJ2-7; D is undetermined. The CDR3 covers 12 residues. V gave up 6 bases and J gave up 2 bases, with 8 bases separating them. The CDR3 bases are TGTGCCAGCAGGTTGAACGCCTACGAGCAGTACTTC. Protein product: CASRLNAYEQYF.

Details on this clone: Germline is not matched at one junction end, which may reflect a read error. V is TRBV19 and J is TRBJ2-6, with D tentatively TRBD1 (5 bases). The CDR3 is 15 amino acids. Per the germline V gene, CDR1 is LNHDA and CDR2 is SQIVND (reference sequence). The CDR3 sequence is CASSLDSSGANVLTF. Here the CDR3 DNA reads TGTGCCAGTAGTTTAGACAGTTCTGGGGCCAACGTCCTGACTTTC.

The chain has TRBV6-2 or TRBV6-3 and TRBJ1-1; 9 nucleotides agree with TRBD1. The CDR3 is made up of 16 amino acids. The V gene's germline CDR1 is MNHEY and CDR2 SVGEGT. Trimming cost V 2 bases and J 5 bases; bases outside gene matches: 9. CDR3 coding DNA: TGTGCCAGCAGTTACATCGCGGACAGGGGTGGGACTGAAGCTTTCTTT. It is translated as CASSYIADRGGTEAFF.

The chain couples TRBV11-2 to TRBJ1-2, with TRBD1 matching 7 bases. The CDR3 is made up of 17 amino acids. V gave up 6 bases and J gave up 2 bases; unmatched junction bases: 15. Germline V gene sequence: CDR1 SGHAT, CDR2 FQNNGV. CDR3 residues: CASRPPVQGTRNYGYTF. CDR3 DNA: TGTGCCAGCAGACCACCGGTACAGGGGACAAGAAACTATGGCTACACCTTC. The variable domain in full, completed from reference TRBV11-2 and TRBJ1-2, reads EAGVAQSPRYKIIEKRQSVAFWCNPISGHATLYWYQQILGQGPKLLIQFQNNGVVDDSQLPKDRFSAERLKGVDSTLKIQPAKLEDSAVYLCASRPPVQGTRNYGYTFGSGTRLTVV.

This clone was counted a few times. V gene TRBV7-3 combines with J gene TRBJ2-2; maybe TRBD1 (5 bases). The germline CDR1 and CDR2 sequences are SGHTA and FQGTGA. This CDR3 is built from 14 residues. V shed 2 bases and J shed 2 bases, with 6 bases lying between them. The CDR3 nucleotides read TGTGCCAGCAGCTTACAGGGTAACACCGGGGAGCTGTTTTTT. It specifies CASSLQGNTGELFF.

This rearrangement joins TRBV5-1 to TRBJ2-1; 11 bases fit TRBD2. CDR1 SGHRS and CDR2 YFSETQ come from the germline V gene. The CDR3 contains 15 residues. Trimming took 3 bases from V and 5 from J; bases not matched to a gene: 4. The DNA for the CDR3 is TGCGCCAGCAGCTCAACTAGCGGGAGAGACAATGAGCAGTTCTTC. It yields the protein CASSSTSGRDNEQFF.

The rearrangement links TRBV11-2 to TRBJ1-6; D gene unclear. V was trimmed by 5 bases and J by 6 bases, leaving 11 bases between them. Germline V gene data show CDR1 as SGHAT and CDR2 as FQNNGV. The CDR3 has 14 amino acids. CDR3 loop: CASSEGRSNSPLHF. The CDR3, as DNA: TGTGCCAGCAGCGAAGGACGGTCTAATTCACCCCTCCACTTT.

The rearrangement uses TRBV11-3 and TRBJ2-3; no clear D. CDR3 length equals 12 residues. CDR1 SGHNT and CDR2 YENEEA come from the germline V gene. Trimming shortened V by 1 base and J by 4 bases, and 3 bases separated the two germline ends. CDR3 DNA sequence: TGTGCCAGCAGCTTAGGTCCAGATACGCAGTATTTT. This codes for CASSLGPDTQYF.

The J gene is TRBJ1-5, the V gene TRBV10-3; tentatively, D is TRBD1 (6 bases). The ends were cut back, 10 bases at V and 4 bases at J, with 14 bases in the middle. This CDR3 contains 13 residues. Germline V lookup: CDR1 ENHRY, CDR2 SYGVKD. CDR3 nucleotide sequence: TGTGCCACCACCGGGGGCCCGAATCAGCCCCAGCATTTT. It yields the protein CATTGGPNQPQHF.

The chain employs TRBV5-1 and TRBJ2-1; 9 nucleotides align to TRBD2. The CDR3 sequence is 15 residues long. CDR1 and CDR2 from the germline V gene are SGHRS and YFSETQ. Germline trimming cut 1 base from V and 8 bases from J; bases unmatched to any gene: 7. The CDR3 sequence: CASSLKSSGIYEQFF. Written as DNA, the CDR3 is TGCGCCAGCAGCTTGAAGTCTAGCGGGATATATGAGCAGTTCTTC.